Listed below are T cell receptor beta chains from one sample, sequenced in a study of cytomegalovirus exposure and HLA in healthy donors. Using immunoSEQ multiplex PCR, the repertoire was profiled, and TCRdb retains in-frame clones only, with some absent. Here the sample spans approximately 140,000 clones, more than 60% being singletons. The sample was PBMCs. The receptor set was obtained from a man aged 35-49 years in good health and CMV-seronegative. Both conserved end residues are trimmed from each CDR3.

v_call cdr3_aa
TRBV5-1 ASSLGQRQEQY
TRBV4-2 ASTQAAGPRDTQY
TRBV7-2 ASSLMYGVSGNTIY
TRBV4-1 ASSQGGLAGENEQF
TRBV9 ASSTGTSEMTDTQY
TRBV9 ASSLEGPGDLAF
TRBV7-9 ASSRQGTTGELF
TRBV4-2 ASSQDSNSPLH
TRBV7-9 ASSKLAGGLDEQF
TRBV13 ASSDSGTAGGYT
TRBV6-1 ASSEAARNTQY
TRBV13 ASSYGQGAQGEYGYT
TRBV4-1 ASSQGDRESEKLF
TRBV4-3 ASSQDRGASEKNIQY
TRBV5-6 ASSLVGPGQGARGYT
TRBV6-5 ASRPLRQSQH
TRBV7-9 ASSPFTGSYEQY
TRBV7-2 ASSLSGIRPQH
TRBV4-3 ASSQGWQGTIY
TRBV2 ASRTSGSYGYT
TRBV4-1 ASSQVRGDIAGGFTDTQY
TRBV6-6 ASSSGHPGLD
TRBV9 ASSQMQGDTEAF
TRBV5-4 ASSPGGLARPGSQY